The clone carrying this T cell receptor (beta chain) was detected only once. The antigen remains undetermined. This sample stems from a study of T cell responses to AZD1222 COVID-19 vaccine. Study outcomes and limitations: No day 14 peak samples; only post-peak repertoires were characterized. Among those given AZD1222, only five to seven were seropositive at baseline.

Libraries were prepared by immunoSEQ multiplex PCR; TCRdb keeps only in-frame clonotypes and omits some of them. The sample lists over 100,000 clones, about 86% occurring once. Germline CDR1 reads SGHRS; CDR2 reads YFSETQ. V was clipped by 0 bases and J by 0 bases, with 10 bases between them. The CDR3 has 16 amino acids. The sequence derives from an adult in good health. V is TRBV5-1 and J is TRBJ2-4; D is undetermined. Sequencing used peripheral blood, obtained on day 0 of AZD1222 vaccination. The CDR3, as DNA: TGCGCCAGCAGCTTGGGGAATAGTGTAGCCAAAAACATTCAGTACTTC. Translating it yields CASSLGNSVAKNIQYF.